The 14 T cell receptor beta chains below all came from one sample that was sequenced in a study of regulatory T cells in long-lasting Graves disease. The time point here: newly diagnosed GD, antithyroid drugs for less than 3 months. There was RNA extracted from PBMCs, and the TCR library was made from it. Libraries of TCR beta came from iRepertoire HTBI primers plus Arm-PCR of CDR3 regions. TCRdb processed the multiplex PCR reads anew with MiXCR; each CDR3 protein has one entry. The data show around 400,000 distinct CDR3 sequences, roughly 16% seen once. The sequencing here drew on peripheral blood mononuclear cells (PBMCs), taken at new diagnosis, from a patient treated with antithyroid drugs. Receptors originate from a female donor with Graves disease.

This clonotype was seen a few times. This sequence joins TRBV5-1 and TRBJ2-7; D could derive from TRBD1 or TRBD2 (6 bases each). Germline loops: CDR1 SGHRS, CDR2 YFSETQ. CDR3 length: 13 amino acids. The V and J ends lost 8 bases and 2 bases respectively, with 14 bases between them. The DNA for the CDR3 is TGCGCCAGGTACTTTAGGGGGGCCTACGAGCAGTACTTC. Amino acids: CARYFRGAYEQYF. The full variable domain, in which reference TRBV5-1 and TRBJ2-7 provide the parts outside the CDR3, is KAGVTQTPRYLIKTRGQQVTLSCSPISGHRSVSWYQQTPGQGLQFLFEYFSETQRNKGNFPGRFSGRQFSNSRSEMNVSTLELGDSALYLCARYFRGAYEQYFGPGTRLTVT.

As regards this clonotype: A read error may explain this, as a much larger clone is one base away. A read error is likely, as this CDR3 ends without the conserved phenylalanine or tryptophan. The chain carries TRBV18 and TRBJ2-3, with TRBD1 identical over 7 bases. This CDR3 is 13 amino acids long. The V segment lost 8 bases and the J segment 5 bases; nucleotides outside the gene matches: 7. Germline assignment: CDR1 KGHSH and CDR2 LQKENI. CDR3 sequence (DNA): TGTGCCAGCCGGGACAGATGGGGAGATACGCAGTATCTT. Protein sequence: CASRDRWGDTQYL.

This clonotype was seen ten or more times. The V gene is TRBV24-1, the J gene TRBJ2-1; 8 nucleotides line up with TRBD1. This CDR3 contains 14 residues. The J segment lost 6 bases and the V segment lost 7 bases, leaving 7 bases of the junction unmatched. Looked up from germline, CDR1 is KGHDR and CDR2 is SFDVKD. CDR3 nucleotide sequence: TGTGCCACCAGCAGACAGGGGATGAGCAATGAGCAGTTCTTC. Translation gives CATSRQGMSNEQFF.

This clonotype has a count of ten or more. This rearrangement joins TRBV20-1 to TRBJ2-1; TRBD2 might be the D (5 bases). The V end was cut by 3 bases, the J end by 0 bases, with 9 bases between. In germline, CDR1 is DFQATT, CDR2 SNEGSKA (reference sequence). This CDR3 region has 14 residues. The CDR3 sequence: CSASDYRSYNEQFF. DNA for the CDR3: TGCAGTGCTAGTGACTACCGCTCCTACAATGAGCAGTTCTTC.

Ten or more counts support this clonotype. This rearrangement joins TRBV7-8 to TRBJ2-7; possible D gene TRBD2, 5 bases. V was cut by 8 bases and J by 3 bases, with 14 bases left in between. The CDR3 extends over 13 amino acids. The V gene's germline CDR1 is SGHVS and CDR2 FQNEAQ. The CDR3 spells CASEGNRGYEQYF. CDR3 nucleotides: TGTGCCAGCGAAGGGAATCGGGGCTACGAGCAGTACTTC.

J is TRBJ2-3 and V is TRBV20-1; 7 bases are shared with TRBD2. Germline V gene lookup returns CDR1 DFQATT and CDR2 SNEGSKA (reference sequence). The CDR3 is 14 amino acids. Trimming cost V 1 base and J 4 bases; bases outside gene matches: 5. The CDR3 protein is CSARVPGGADTQYF. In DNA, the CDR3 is TGCAGTGCTAGAGTGCCGGGGGGAGCAGATACGCAGTATTTT.

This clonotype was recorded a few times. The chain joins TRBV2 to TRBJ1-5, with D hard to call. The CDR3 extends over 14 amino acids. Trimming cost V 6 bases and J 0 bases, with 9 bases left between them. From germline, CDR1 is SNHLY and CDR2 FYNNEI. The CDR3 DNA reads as TGTGCCAGCAGCTACGCCTATAGCAATCAGCCCCAGCATTTT. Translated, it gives CASSYAYSNQPQHF.

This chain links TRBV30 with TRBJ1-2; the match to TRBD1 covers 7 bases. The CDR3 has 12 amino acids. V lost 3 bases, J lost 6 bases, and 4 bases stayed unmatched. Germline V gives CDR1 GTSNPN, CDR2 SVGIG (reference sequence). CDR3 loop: CAWRGTVHGYTF. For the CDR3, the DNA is TGTGCCTGGAGGGGGACAGTCCATGGCTACACCTTC.

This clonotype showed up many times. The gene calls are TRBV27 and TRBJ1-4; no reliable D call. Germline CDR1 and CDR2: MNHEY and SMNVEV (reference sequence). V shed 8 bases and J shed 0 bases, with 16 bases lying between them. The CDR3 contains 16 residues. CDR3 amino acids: CASAPSERTTNEKLFF. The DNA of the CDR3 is TGTGCCAGCGCTCCTTCAGAACGGACAACTAATGAAAAACTGTTTTTT.

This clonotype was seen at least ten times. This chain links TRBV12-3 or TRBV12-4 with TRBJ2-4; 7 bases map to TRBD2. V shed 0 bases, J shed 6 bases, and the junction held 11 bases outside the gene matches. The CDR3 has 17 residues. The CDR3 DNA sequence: TGTGCCAGCAGTTTAGCGGGGGGGTGGGCGGCCCGAAACATTCAGTACTTC. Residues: CASSLAGGWAARNIQYF.

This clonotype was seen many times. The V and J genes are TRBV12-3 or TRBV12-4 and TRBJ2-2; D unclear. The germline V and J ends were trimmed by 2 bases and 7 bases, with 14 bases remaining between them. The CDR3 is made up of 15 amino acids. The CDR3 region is CASSLWGSNHGELFF. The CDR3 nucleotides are TGTGCCAGCAGTTTATGGGGTTCCAATCACGGGGAGCTGTTTTTT.

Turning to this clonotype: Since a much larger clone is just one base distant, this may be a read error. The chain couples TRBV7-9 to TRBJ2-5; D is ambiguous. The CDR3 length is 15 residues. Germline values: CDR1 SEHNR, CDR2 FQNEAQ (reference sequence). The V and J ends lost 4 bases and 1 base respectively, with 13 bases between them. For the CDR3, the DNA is TGTGCCAGCAGCTCTCCCAATCCCGGCCAAGAGACCCAGTACTTC. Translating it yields CASSSPNPGQETQYF.

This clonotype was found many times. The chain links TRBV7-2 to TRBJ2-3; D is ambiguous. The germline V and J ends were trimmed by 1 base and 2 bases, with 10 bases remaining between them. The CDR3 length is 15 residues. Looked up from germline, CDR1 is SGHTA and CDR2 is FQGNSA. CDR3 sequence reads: CASSLVVRATDTQYF. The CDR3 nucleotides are TGTGCCAGCAGCTTAGTAGTAAGGGCCACAGATACGCAGTATTTT.

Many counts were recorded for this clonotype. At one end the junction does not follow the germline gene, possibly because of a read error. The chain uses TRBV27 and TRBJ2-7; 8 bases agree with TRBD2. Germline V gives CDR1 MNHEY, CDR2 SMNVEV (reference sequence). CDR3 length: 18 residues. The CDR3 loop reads CASSNPQGSGTLIYEQYF. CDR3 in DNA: TGCGCCAGCAGTAACCCCCAAGGTAGCGGGACTCTCATCTACGAGCAGTACTTC.